The 18 T cell receptor beta chains below come from one sample, sequenced in a study of neurological immune-mediated disorders. MiXCR, applied by TCRdb to the 5' RACE reads, yields one record per CDR3 protein. Of 30,000 or so distinct CDR3 sequences listed, around 10% were seen once; the top ten hold 7.8%. The sample comprised PBMCs. The receptors originated from a man aged 60 to 75 in good health.

In its sample, this clonotype was seen many times. V usage is TRBV5-6 and J usage is TRBJ2-3, with a weak D call TRBD2 (5 bases). CDR1 SGHDT and CDR2 YYEEEE come from the germline V gene. V was pared by 4 bases and J by 2 bases, with 17 bases between. CDR3 length: 16 residues. This CDR3 reads CASSPSVGGITDTQYF. Here the CDR3 DNA reads TGTGCCAGCAGCCCAAGCGTCGGAGGCATCACAGATACGCAGTATTTT.

The sample holds many counts of this clonotype. This chain uses TRBV12-3 or TRBV12-4 with TRBJ1-6; a possible D gene is TRBD1 (5 bases). V gave up 2 bases and J gave up 2 bases, with 7 bases separating them. The CDR3 extends over 15 amino acids. Here the CDR3 reads CASSLRGAYNSPLHF. The CDR3 nucleotides are TGTGCCAGCAGTTTACGGGGGGCCTATAATTCACCCCTCCACTTT.

This clonotype was seen many times. The V and J genes are TRBV5-1 and TRBJ2-1; possibly TRBD2 for D (5 bases). The CDR3 consists of 16 residues. Trimming shortened V by 0 bases and J by 4 bases, and 14 bases separated the two germline ends. Per germline, CDR1 SGHRS and CDR2 YFSETQ. CDR3 nucleotide sequence: TGCGCCAGCAGCTTGGACCTCGGGGTGATATACAATGAGCAGTTCTTC. Its translation: CASSLDLGVIYNEQFF.

Ten or more counts support this clonotype. The genes are TRBV5-1 and TRBJ1-1, with TRBD1 matching 7 bases. The CDR3 runs 13 residues. V gave up 2 bases and J gave up 5 bases; unmatched junction bases: 3. Germline V gene sequence: CDR1 SGHRS, CDR2 YFSETQ. Written as DNA, the CDR3 is TGCGCCAGCAGCTTCGCAGGGGGGACTGAAGCTTTCTTT. This codes for CASSFAGGTEAFF.

This clonotype was detected many times. The rearrangement uses TRBV4-3 and TRBJ2-2; possibly TRBD2 for D (6 bases). The CDR3 runs 16 residues. Trimming cost V 0 bases and J 7 bases, with 15 bases left between them. The germline gives CDR1 LGHNA, CDR2 YSLEER. The CDR3 protein is CASSQEGQGGVGELFF. The DNA of the CDR3 is TGCGCCAGCAGCCAAGAGGGGCAGGGAGGAGTCGGGGAGCTGTTTTTT.

In its sample, this clonotype was seen many times. This chain joins TRBV14 and TRBJ2-2, with D hard to call. The CDR3 sequence is 14 residues long. The V and J ends lost 0 bases and 4 bases respectively, with 6 bases between them. Germline V gives CDR1 SGHDN, CDR2 FVKESK. CDR3 protein: CASSQDFGTGELFF. The CDR3, as DNA: TGTGCCAGCAGCCAAGATTTCGGCACCGGGGAGCTGTTTTTT.

This clonotype was seen many times. This chain uses TRBV18 with TRBJ2-5; no clear D gene. Germline CDR1 is KGHSH and CDR2 is LQKENI. The CDR3 consists of 13 residues. V was trimmed by 2 bases and J by 2 bases, leaving 6 bases between them. DNA of the CDR3: TGTGCCAGCTCACCAGGGTGGCAAGAGACCCAGTACTTC. It codes for CASSPGWQETQYF.

This clonotype was seen at least ten times. V gene TRBV6-2 or TRBV6-3 combines with J gene TRBJ1-1; no firm D call. With 6 bases removed from V and 1 base from J, the gap between germline ends came to 9 bases. Germline lookup yields CDR1 MNHEY and CDR2 SVGEGT. This CDR3 contains 13 residues. The CDR3 loop reads CASRWTGNTEAFF. The DNA for the CDR3 is TGTGCCAGCAGGTGGACGGGGAACACTGAAGCTTTCTTT.

In its sample, this clonotype was seen many times. The rearrangement joins TRBV29-1 to TRBJ2-1; a weak D match, TRBD2 (5 bases). The CDR3 runs to 11 residues. Trimming took off 2 bases at V and 10 bases at J, with 9 bases between the two ends. Looked up from germline, CDR1 is SQVTM and CDR2 is ANQGSEA. The chain's CDR3 is CSVEMLAEQFF. CDR3 bases: TGCAGCGTTGAAATGTTAGCGGAGCAGTTCTTC.

This clonotype was found many times. The chain carries TRBV5-4 and TRBJ2-1; 7 nucleotides match TRBD2. Germline CDR1 reads SGHNT; CDR2 reads YYREEE (reference sequence). After removal of 4 bases from V and 0 bases from J, the junction contained 7 bases not matched to a gene. The CDR3 has 16 residues. This chain's CDR3 is CASSDRQRGSYNEQFF. The CDR3, as DNA: TGTGCCAGCAGCGATCGACAGCGGGGCTCCTACAATGAGCAGTTCTTC.

There are many counts of this clonotype. The rearrangement links TRBV7-9 to TRBJ2-1, with 12 bases aligning to TRBD2. V gave up 5 bases and J gave up 3 bases; unmatched junction bases: 2. Germline V gene data show CDR1 as SEHNR and CDR2 as FQNEAQ (reference sequence). The CDR3 extends over 15 amino acids. This CDR3 is CASSQTSGSYNEQFF. CDR3 sequence (DNA): TGTGCCAGCAGCCAGACTAGCGGGAGCTACAATGAGCAGTTCTTC.

This clonotype was found many times. The chain carries TRBV6-1 and TRBJ2-2; 11 positions agree with TRBD2. Trimming at V came to 4 bases and at J to 1 base, leaving 11 bases not matched to a gene. The CDR3 sequence is 19 residues long. Germline V lookup: CDR1 MNHNS, CDR2 SASEGT. CDR3 in amino acids: CASSGRRLAGSMNTGELFF. The CDR3, as DNA: TGTGCCAGCAGTGGCCGGAGACTAGCGGGAAGCATGAACACCGGGGAGCTGTTTTTT.

This clonotype occurred many times. The gene calls are TRBV4-1 and TRBJ2-2; a possible D gene is TRBD2 (6 bases). The CDR3 extends over 15 amino acids. Germline CDR1 MGHRA, CDR2 YSYEKL. V gave up 0 bases and J gave up 3 bases, with 8 bases separating them. CDR3 sequence: CASSQEGGDTGELFF. The CDR3 DNA is TGCGCCAGCAGCCAAGAAGGCGGGGACACCGGGGAGCTGTTTTTT.

There are many counts of this clonotype. The chain couples TRBV7-8 to TRBJ1-6, with 7 bases fitting TRBD1. CDR1 is SGHVS, CDR2 FQNEAQ, per germline. CDR3 length: 19 residues. V trimming: 2 bases; J trimming: 7 bases; junction bases outside the gene matches: 17. CDR3 protein: CASSLYGQATLASNSPLHF. The CDR3 DNA is TGTGCCAGCAGCTTATACGGACAGGCGACCCTTGCCTCCAATTCACCCCTCCACTTT.

This clonotype occurred many times. The rearrangement uses TRBV3-1 and TRBJ1-5; the D is unclear. There are 15 residues in the CDR3. In germline, CDR1 is LGHDT, CDR2 YNNKEL (reference sequence). With 1 base removed from V and 2 bases from J, the gap between germline ends came to 9 bases. The CDR3 spells CASSQGRKGNQPQHF. The CDR3 DNA reads as TGTGCCAGCAGCCAAGGGCGGAAGGGCAATCAGCCCCAGCATTTT.

Many counts were recorded for this clonotype. The chain employs TRBV4-3 and TRBJ1-6, with 7 nucleotides matching TRBD1. CDR1 is LGHNA, CDR2 YSLEER, per germline. V was pared by 3 bases and J by 3 bases, with 5 bases of the junction left unmatched. This CDR3 contains 16 residues. CDR3 in DNA: TGCGCCAGCAGCCAGGGGACAGACTTCTATAATTCACCCCTCCACTTT. Translation: CASSQGTDFYNSPLHF.

This clonotype was seen only a few times. The chain links TRBV12-3 or TRBV12-4 to TRBJ1-1; no definite D call. Trimming cost V 2 bases and J 2 bases, with 9 bases left between them. This CDR3 is built from 14 residues. The CDR3 protein is CASSLRQANTEAFF. As DNA, the CDR3 is TGTGCCAGCAGTTTAAGGCAGGCTAACACTGAAGCTTTCTTT.

This clonotype was recorded many times. The germline gene is not matched at one end of the junction; a read error may be the cause. V usage is TRBV6-5 and J usage is TRBJ2-3; D remains ambiguous. Per germline, CDR1 MNHEY and CDR2 SVGAGI. The CDR3 has 11 amino acids. CDR3 coding DNA: TGTGCCAGCACTTACCACGTTACGCAGTATTTT. Translating it yields CASTYHVTQYF.